Below, 26 T cell receptor beta chains from the same sample are listed, as sequenced in a study of identical twins (TCRdb year 2016). The library relied on 5' RACE. Sequencing instrument: Illumina HiSeq 2000. TCRdb applied fastp at Q25 and MiXCR to the public reads, then kept only in-frame beta chains. Every CDR3 protein is listed once, alongside the most common genes and DNA of its rows. The sample table contains hundreds of thousands of distinct CDR3 sequences; only one count was recorded for roughly an eighth of them. The ten biggest clones cover 6% to 9% of the sample. Separately, the same data were catalogued under a study of yellow fever vaccine responses in identical twins.

Sequencing used CD8+ T cells sorted from blood. The source of these receptors is a young woman in good health.

This rearrangement joins TRBV12-3 or TRBV12-4 to TRBJ1-5; TRBD1 aligns across 8 bases. Unmatched junction bases numbered 1, after V lost 5 bases and J lost 1 base. The CDR3 extends over 14 amino acids. CDR3 coding DNA: TGTGCCAGCAGTGGACAGGGAAGCAATCAGCCCCAGCATTTT. Protein product: CASSGQGSNQPQHF.

This chain links TRBV28 with TRBJ2-7; 7 positions match TRBD1. Trimming took 5 bases from V and 7 from J; bases not matched to a gene: 11. The CDR3 runs 14 residues. The germline V gene has CDR1 MDHEN and CDR2 SYDVKM. As DNA, the CDR3 is TGTGCCAGCAGTGCTCCGGGACAGACCCTGGAGCAGTACGTC. Its protein is CASSAPGQTLEQYV.

In this sample, this clonotype turned up a few times. V is TRBV9 and J is TRBJ2-7; 8 bases line up with TRBD2. The CDR3 runs to 15 residues. Germline V lookup: CDR1 SGDLS, CDR2 YYNGEE. V lost 3 bases to trimming and J lost 3 bases; unmatched junction nucleotides: 8. CDR3 residues: CASSGGVAGYYEQYF. CDR3 nucleotides: TGTGCCAGCAGCGGCGGGGTAGCGGGATACTACGAGCAGTACTTC.

This clonotype was observed a handful of times. The CDR3 DNA follows: TGTGCCAGCAGCGGACTGGCAGACTACGAGCAGTACGTC. Its protein is CASSGLADYEQYV. The genes are TRBV2 and TRBJ2-7, with a possible D match to TRBD2 (5 bases). In germline, CDR1 is SNHLY, CDR2 FYNNEI. The V end was cut by 6 bases, the J end by 3 bases, with 12 bases between. The CDR3 totals 13 residues.

There are many counts of this clonotype. The chain has TRBV12-3 or TRBV12-4 and TRBJ2-1, with D perhaps TRBD1 (6 bases). This CDR3 has 16 amino acids. Trimming stripped 6 bases from V and 2 bases from J, with 17 bases between. CDR3 DNA: TGTGCCAGCAGCCCAACAGGGACATGGACCTACAATGAGCAGTTCTTC. Amino acids: CASSPTGTWTYNEQFF.

In its sample, this clonotype was seen a few times. This rearrangement joins TRBV27 to TRBJ2-5; a possible D gene is TRBD2 (7 bases). The CDR3 loop spans 17 amino acids. Germline V gene lookup returns CDR1 MNHEY and CDR2 SMNVEV (reference sequence). V was cut by 6 bases and J by 7 bases, with 27 bases left in between. The CDR3 spells CASSPLMTGGTVATQYF. DNA for the CDR3: TGTGCCAGCAGCCCTCTTATGACGGGGGGCACAGTCGCGACCCAGTACTTC.

This clonotype was counted between two and nine times. The rearrangement joins TRBV12-3 or TRBV12-4 to TRBJ2-7; either TRBD1 or TRBD2 may fit D (5 bases each). The CDR3 contains 17 residues. The germline V and J ends were trimmed by 4 bases and 3 bases, with 22 bases remaining between them. The CDR3 protein is CASSYGTPSWEGYEQYF. CDR3 sequence (DNA): TGTGCCAGCAGTTATGGGACCCCCAGTTGGGAAGGCTACGAGCAGTACTTC.

The chain recombines TRBV24-1 with TRBJ1-1; D is undetermined. CDR1 and CDR2 from the germline V gene are KGHDR and SFDVKD. CDR3 length equals 14 residues. With 0 bases removed from V and 7 bases from J, the gap between germline ends came to 11 bases. DNA of the CDR3: TGTGCCACCAGTGATTTGTCTGGGGAGGGTGAAGCTTTCTTT. It yields the protein CATSDLSGEGEAFF.

V usage is TRBV5-1 and J usage is TRBJ2-5, with D maybe TRBD2 (7 bases). There are 15 residues in the CDR3. V lost 7 bases, J lost 1 base, and 17 bases lay in between. In germline, CDR1 is SGHRS, CDR2 YFSETQ. The CDR3 reads CASWGPGGPQETQYF. The CDR3 nucleotides are TGCGCCAGCTGGGGGCCCGGGGGGCCCCAAGAGACCCAGTACTTC.

This clonotype was observed a few times. The chain carries TRBV27 and TRBJ2-1; 8 bases match TRBD2. The CDR3 sequence is 14 residues long. Germline V gene sequence: CDR1 MNHEY, CDR2 SMNVEV (reference sequence). Trimming cost V 6 bases and J 8 bases; bases outside gene matches: 9. CDR3 nucleotides: TGTGCCAGCAGCCGGACTAGCCCTACGGATGAGCAGTTCTTC. It translates to CASSRTSPTDEQFF.

This clonotype showed up just a few times. This chain joins TRBV5-1 and TRBJ1-2; no clear D gene. The V and J ends lost 0 bases and 4 bases respectively, with 10 bases between them. This CDR3 is built from 14 residues. Germline values: CDR1 SGHRS, CDR2 YFSETQ. This CDR3 reads CASSLGEYSYGYTF. The CDR3, as DNA: TGCGCCAGCAGCTTGGGGGAGTACAGCTATGGCTACACCTTC.

This clonotype was counted between two and nine times. The V gene is TRBV2, the J gene TRBJ2-1, with D perhaps TRBD1 (6 bases). The CDR3 contains 13 residues. Trimming cost V 1 base and J 10 bases, with 11 bases left between them. CDR1 SNHLY and CDR2 FYNNEI come from the germline V gene. CDR3 DNA: TGTGCCAGCAGTGAAGAGGGGGTGGAAGAGCAGTTCTTC. It translates to CASSEEGVEEQFF.

This clonotype has just a few counts. This chain uses TRBV12-3 or TRBV12-4 with TRBJ2-7; the match to TRBD2 covers 7 bases. V lost 4 bases and J lost 3; bases outside the gene matches: 12. There are 16 residues in the CDR3. CDR3 amino acids: CASSSTSGTKNYEQYF. CDR3 bases: TGTGCCAGCAGTTCGACATCCGGGACTAAAAACTACGAGCAGTACTTC.

This clonotype appeared a few times. J is TRBJ2-7 and V is TRBV29-1; TRBD2 aligns across 9 bases. Trimming at V came to 4 bases and at J to 1 base, leaving 11 bases not matched to a gene. CDR3 length: 16 amino acids. Germline V lookup: CDR1 SQVTM, CDR2 ANQGSEA. The CDR3 loop is CSVVGREGRGSYEQYF. The CDR3 region has the DNA TGCAGCGTTGTTGGGCGGGAGGGCCGGGGATCCTACGAGCAGTACTTC.

The J gene is TRBJ1-6, the V gene TRBV2; D unresolved. The V end was cut by 4 bases, the J end by 9 bases, with 1 base between. Germline assignment: CDR1 SNHLY and CDR2 FYNNEI. CDR3 length: 10 residues. CDR3 in amino acids: CASSGSPLHF. The CDR3 nucleotides are TGTGCCAGCAGTGGTTCACCCCTCCACTTT.

This clonotype was seen a few times. This chain joins TRBV10-3 and TRBJ2-7; D perhaps matches TRBD1 (5 bases). The CDR3 has 12 amino acids. V was clipped by 1 base and J by 5 bases, with 6 bases between them. Germline V gene sequence: CDR1 ENHRY, CDR2 SYGVKD. CDR3 DNA sequence: TGTGCCATCAGTGAGTTGGGGCACGAGCAGTACGTC. As protein: CAISELGHEQYV.

This clonotype has a handful of counts. The V call is TRBV20-1, the J call TRBJ2-2; 9 bases are a match to TRBD2. Germline values: CDR1 DFQATT, CDR2 SNEGSKA (reference sequence). V gave up 3 bases and J gave up 7 bases; unmatched junction bases: 21. This CDR3 region has 19 residues. The CDR3 spells CSARSISRRGGTGSGELFF. The CDR3 nucleotides read TGCAGTGCTAGGTCAATCTCCCGGCGGGGGGGCACAGGGAGCGGGGAGCTGTTTTTT.

The sample holds a few counts of this clonotype. This sequence joins TRBV3-1 and TRBJ1-1, with TRBD1 as a possible D gene (5 bases). The CDR3 has 12 amino acids. V dropped 0 bases and J dropped 10 bases, with 9 bases sitting between them. Germline loops: CDR1 LGHDT, CDR2 YNNKEL (reference sequence). CDR3 amino acids: CASSQDRVGAFF. The CDR3 nucleotides read TGTGCCAGCAGCCAAGACAGGGTAGGAGCTTTCTTT.

The table lists this clonotype with a few counts. The V and J genes are TRBV12-3 or TRBV12-4 and TRBJ2-3; 10 nucleotides match TRBD2. The V gene end was trimmed by 7 bases and the J gene end by 10 bases; junction bases not matched to a gene: 8. The CDR3 sequence is 13 residues long. The chain's CDR3 is CASNEGTSEAQYF. In DNA form, the CDR3 reads TGTGCCAGCAACGAAGGGACTAGCGAGGCGCAGTATTTT.

This clonotype was observed a few times. The CDR3 bases are TGTGCCAGCAGCTTATATGGGACCGGGGAGCTGTTTTTT. Its translation: CASSLYGTGELFF. The V gene is TRBV11-2, the J gene TRBJ2-2, with D uncertain. The V end was cut by 2 bases, the J end by 5 bases, with 6 bases between. Germline V gene sequence: CDR1 SGHAT, CDR2 FQNNGV. The CDR3 runs to 13 residues.

This clonotype occurred many times. The chain combines TRBV6-1 with TRBJ1-5; TRBD1 matches at 10 bases. V dropped 4 bases and J dropped 3; count of bases not matched to a gene: 6. The CDR3 has 16 residues. The germline V gene encodes CDR1 MNHNS and CDR2 SASEGT. The CDR3 DNA is TGTGCCAGCAGTGCGAGGGACAGGGGAATCAATCAGCCCCAGCATTTT. As protein: CASSARDRGINQPQHF.

In its sample, this clonotype was seen a few times. The chain couples TRBV20-1 to TRBJ2-7, with no clear D. Trimming took off 3 bases at V and 0 bases at J, with 9 bases between the two ends. Looked up from germline, CDR1 is DFQATT and CDR2 is SNEGSKA (reference sequence). The CDR3 spans 13 residues. CDR3 sequence (DNA): TGCAGTGCTAGGGCACCTAGCTCCTACGAGCAGTACGTC. Amino acid sequence: CSARAPSSYEQYV.

This clonotype was seen ten or more times. This chain joins TRBV24-1 and TRBJ1-4, with TRBD1 identical over 9 bases. The CDR3 runs 16 residues. V gave up 3 bases and J gave up 7 bases; unmatched junction bases: 8. Germline V CDR1 and CDR2: KGHDR, SFDVKD. CDR3 bases: TGTGCCACCAGTGATGGGACAGGGTCAAGATTTGAAAAACTGTTTTTT. This encodes CATSDGTGSRFEKLFF.

This clonotype was found a few times. The genes are TRBV15 and TRBJ2-7; 10 positions match TRBD1. V lost 4 bases and J lost 5; bases outside the gene matches: 11. Germline V gene sequence: CDR1 LNHNV, CDR2 YYDKDF (reference sequence). The length of the CDR3 is 16 residues. CDR3 sequence reads: CATSTTTGTGAHEQYF. DNA for the CDR3: TGTGCCACCAGCACCACAACCGGGACAGGGGCTCACGAGCAGTACTTC.

This clonotype was observed a few times. The chain has TRBV7-7 and TRBJ2-3; 7 bases are a match to TRBD1. The junction had 0 bases not matched to a gene; V was cut back by 2 bases and J by 4 bases. CDR1 and CDR2 (germline): SSHAT, FNYEAQ (reference sequence). The CDR3 has 13 residues. In DNA, the CDR3 is TGTGCCAGCAGCTTACAGGGGGCAGATACGCAGTATTTT. Translating it yields CASSLQGADTQYF.

This clonotype occurred a few times. The chain has TRBV19 and TRBJ2-5; D assignment may be TRBD1 or TRBD2 (5 bases each). CDR3 size: 15 residues. Germline V gene sequence: CDR1 LNHDA, CDR2 SQIVND (reference sequence). V gave up 1 base and J gave up 4 bases, with 13 bases separating them. The CDR3 region has the DNA TGTGCCAGTAGTATAGTTTCGGGGCCTCGAGAGACCCAGTACTTC. Protein sequence: CASSIVSGPRETQYF.